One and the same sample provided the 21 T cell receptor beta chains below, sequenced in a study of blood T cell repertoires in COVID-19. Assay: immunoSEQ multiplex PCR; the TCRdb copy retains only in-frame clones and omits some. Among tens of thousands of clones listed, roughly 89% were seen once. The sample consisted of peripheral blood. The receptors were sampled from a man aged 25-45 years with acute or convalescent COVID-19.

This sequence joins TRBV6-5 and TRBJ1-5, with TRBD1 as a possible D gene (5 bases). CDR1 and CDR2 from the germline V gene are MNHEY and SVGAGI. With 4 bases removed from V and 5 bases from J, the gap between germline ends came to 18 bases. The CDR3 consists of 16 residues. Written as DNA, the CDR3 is TGTGCCAGCAGTTTAAAGTATGGGGGGTTTGATCAGCCCCAGCATTTT. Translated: CASSLKYGGFDQPQHF.

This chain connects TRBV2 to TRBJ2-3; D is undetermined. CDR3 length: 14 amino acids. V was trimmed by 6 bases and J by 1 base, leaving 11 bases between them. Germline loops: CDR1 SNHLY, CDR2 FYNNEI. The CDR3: CASSGEWGTDTQYF. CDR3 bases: TGTGCCAGCAGCGGAGAGTGGGGCACAGATACGCAGTATTTT.

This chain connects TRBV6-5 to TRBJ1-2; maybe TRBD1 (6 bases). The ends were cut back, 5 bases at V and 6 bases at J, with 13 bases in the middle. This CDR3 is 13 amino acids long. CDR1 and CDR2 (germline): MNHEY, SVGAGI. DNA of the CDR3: TGTGCCAGCAGTCTAACAGGGAGCCATGGCTACACCTTC. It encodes CASSLTGSHGYTF.

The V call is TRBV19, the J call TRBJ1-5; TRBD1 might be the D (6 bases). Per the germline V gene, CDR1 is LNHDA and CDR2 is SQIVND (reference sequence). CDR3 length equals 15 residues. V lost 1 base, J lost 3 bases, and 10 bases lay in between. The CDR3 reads CASSIGQGINQPQHF. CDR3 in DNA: TGTGCCAGTAGTATAGGGCAGGGGATCAATCAGCCCCAGCATTTT.

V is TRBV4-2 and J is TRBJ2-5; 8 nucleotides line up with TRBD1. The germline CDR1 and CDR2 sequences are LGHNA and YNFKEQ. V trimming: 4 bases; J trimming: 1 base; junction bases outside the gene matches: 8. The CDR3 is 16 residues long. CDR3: CASSLSGDRIQETQYF. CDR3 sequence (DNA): TGTGCCAGCAGCCTATCCGGGGACAGGATCCAAGAGACCCAGTACTTC.

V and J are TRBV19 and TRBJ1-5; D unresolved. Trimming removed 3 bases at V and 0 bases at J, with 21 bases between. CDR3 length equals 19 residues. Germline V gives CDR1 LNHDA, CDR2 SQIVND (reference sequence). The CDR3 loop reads CASSMVAGNDLYSNQPQHF. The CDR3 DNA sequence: TGTGCCAGTAGTATGGTGGCAGGCAATGATCTCTATAGCAATCAGCCCCAGCATTTT.

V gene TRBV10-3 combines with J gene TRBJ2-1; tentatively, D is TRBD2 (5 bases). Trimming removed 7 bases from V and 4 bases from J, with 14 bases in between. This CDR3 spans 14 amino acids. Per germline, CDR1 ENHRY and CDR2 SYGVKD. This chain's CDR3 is CAIKGLGIYNEQFF. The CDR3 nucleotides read TGTGCCATCAAAGGACTGGGGATTTACAATGAGCAGTTCTTC.

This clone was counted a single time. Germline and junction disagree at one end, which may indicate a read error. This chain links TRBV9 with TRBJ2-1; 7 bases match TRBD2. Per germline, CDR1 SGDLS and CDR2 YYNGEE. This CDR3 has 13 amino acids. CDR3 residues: CASSVGMVGGEIF. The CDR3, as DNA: TGTGCCAGCAGCGTAGGGATGGTGGGAGGGGAGATCTTC.

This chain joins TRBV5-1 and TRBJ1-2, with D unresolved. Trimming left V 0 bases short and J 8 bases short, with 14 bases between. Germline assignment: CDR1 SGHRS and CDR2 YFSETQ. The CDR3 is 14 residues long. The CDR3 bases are TGCGCCAGCAGCTTGGAGGGCGGGGAGACAGGCTACACCTTC. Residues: CASSLEGGETGYTF.

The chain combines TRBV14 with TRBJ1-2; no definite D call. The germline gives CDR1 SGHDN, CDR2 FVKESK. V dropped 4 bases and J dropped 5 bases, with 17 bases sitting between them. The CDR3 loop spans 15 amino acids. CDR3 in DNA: TGTGCCAGCAGCCCTTTTTTGCAGGCCCCGTATGGCTACACCTTC. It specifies CASSPFLQAPYGYTF.

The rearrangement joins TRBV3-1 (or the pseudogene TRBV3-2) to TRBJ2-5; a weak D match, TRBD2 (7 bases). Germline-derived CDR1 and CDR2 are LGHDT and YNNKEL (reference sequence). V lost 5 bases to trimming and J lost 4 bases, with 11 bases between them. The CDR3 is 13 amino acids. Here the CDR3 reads CASSSGGPETQYF. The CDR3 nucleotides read TGTGCCAGCAGCTCGGGGGGCCCAGAGACCCAGTACTTC.

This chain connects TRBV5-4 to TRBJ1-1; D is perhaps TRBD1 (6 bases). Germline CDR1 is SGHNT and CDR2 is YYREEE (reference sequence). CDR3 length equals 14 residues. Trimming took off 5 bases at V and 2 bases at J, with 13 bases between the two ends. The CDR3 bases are TGTGCCAGCAGGGGGACATTTTTTAACACTGAAGCTTTCTTT. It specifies CASRGTFFNTEAFF. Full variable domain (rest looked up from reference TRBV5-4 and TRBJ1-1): ETGVTQSPTHLIKTRGQQVTLRCSSQSGHNTVSWYQQALGQGPQFIFQYYREEENGRGNFPPRFSGLQFPNYSSELNVNALELDDSALYLCASRGTFFNTEAFFGQGTRLTVV.

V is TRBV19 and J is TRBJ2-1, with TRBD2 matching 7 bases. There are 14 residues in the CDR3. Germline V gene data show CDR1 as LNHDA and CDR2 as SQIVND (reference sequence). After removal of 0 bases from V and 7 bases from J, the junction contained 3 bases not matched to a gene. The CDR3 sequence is CASSIEGEGNEQFF. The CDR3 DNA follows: TGTGCCAGTAGTATAGAGGGGGAGGGAAATGAGCAGTTCTTC.

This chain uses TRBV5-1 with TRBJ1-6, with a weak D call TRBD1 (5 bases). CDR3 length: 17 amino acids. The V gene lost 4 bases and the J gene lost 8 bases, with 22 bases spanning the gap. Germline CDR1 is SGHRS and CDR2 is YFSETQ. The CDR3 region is CASSPWGGGKSDSPLHF. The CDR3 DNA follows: TGCGCCAGCAGCCCCTGGGGGGGTGGTAAGAGCGATTCACCCCTCCACTTT.

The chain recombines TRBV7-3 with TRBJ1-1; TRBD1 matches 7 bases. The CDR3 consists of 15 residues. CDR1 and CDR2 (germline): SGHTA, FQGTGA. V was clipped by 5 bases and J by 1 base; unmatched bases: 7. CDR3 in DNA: TGTGCCAGCAGCCTACAGGGGTCGGGGAACACTGAAGCTTTCTTT. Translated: CASSLQGSGNTEAFF. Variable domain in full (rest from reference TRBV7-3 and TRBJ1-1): GAGVSQTPSNKVTEKGKYVELRCDPISGHTALYWYRQSLGQGPEFLIYFQGTGAADDSGLPNDRFFAVRPEGSVSTLKIQRTERGDSAVYLCASSLQGSGNTEAFFGQGTRLTVV.

CDR3 region: CASSLDGAQNSYGYTF. The CDR3 DNA sequence: TGCGCCAGCAGCTTGGATGGGGCCCAAAATAGCTATGGCTACACCTTC. V and J are TRBV5-1 and TRBJ1-2, with D possibly matching TRBD1 (5 bases). Germline V CDR1 and CDR2: SGHRS, YFSETQ. The CDR3 has 16 amino acids. Trimming cost V 0 bases and J 4 bases, with 16 bases left between them.

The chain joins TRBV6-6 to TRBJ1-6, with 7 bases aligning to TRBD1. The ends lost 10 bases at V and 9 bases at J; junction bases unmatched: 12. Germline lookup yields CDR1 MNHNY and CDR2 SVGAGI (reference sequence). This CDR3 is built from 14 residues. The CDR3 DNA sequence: TGTGCCACCCGAGACAGGGAGAGGTTTTCACCCCTCCACTTT. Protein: CATRDRERFSPLHF.

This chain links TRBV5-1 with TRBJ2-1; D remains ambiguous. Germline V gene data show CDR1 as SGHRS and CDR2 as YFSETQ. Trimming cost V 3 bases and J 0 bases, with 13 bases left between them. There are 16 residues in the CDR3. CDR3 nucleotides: TGCGCCAGCAGCTCGACAATACAGATCTCCTACAATGAGCAGTTCTTC. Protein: CASSSTIQISYNEQFF.

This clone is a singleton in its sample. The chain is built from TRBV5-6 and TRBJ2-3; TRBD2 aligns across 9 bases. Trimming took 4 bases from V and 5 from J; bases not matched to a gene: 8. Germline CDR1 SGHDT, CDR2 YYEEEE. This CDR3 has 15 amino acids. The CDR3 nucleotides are TGTGCCAGCAGCAAAAGACTAGCGGAAGGAGATACGCAGTATTTT. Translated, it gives CASSKRLAEGDTQYF.

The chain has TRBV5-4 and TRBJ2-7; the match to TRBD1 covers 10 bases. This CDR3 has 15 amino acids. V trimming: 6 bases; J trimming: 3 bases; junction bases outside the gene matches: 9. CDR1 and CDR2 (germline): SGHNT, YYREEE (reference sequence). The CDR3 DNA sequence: TGTGCCAGCACCGCACCGGGACAGGGGATCTACGAGCAGTACTTC. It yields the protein CASTAPGQGIYEQYF. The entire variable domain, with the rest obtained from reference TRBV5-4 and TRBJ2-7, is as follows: ETGVTQSPTHLIKTRGQQVTLRCSSQSGHNTVSWYQQALGQGPQFIFQYYREEENGRGNFPPRFSGLQFPNYSSELNVNALELDDSALYLCASTAPGQGIYEQYFGPGTRLTVT.

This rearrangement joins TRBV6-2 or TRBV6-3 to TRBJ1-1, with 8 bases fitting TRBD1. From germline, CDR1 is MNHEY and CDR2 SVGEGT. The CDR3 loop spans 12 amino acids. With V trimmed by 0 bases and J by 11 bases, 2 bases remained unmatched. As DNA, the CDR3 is TGTGCCAGCAGTTACTCGGACAGGGAGGCTTTCTTT. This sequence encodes CASSYSDREAFF.